These T cell receptor beta chains were read from a single sample in a study of shared clonotypes between healthy human individuals. Sequencing used immunoSEQ multiplex PCR; TCRdb keeps in-frame clones, though not all of them. The data hold roughly 1 million clones, with approximately 76% observed a single time. The specimen was memory CD4+ T cells sorted from blood. Receptors were obtained from a man between 18 and 35 years old in good health. Both conserved end residues are trimmed from each CDR3.

v_gene: TRBV6-1; j_gene: TRBJ2-7; CDR3aa: ASRGDRGRTYEQY
v_gene: TRBV6-1; j_gene: TRBJ1-1; CDR3aa: ASSAGQNTEAF
v_gene: TRBV9; j_gene: TRBJ1-2; CDR3aa: ASSPNPTGNYGYT
v_gene: TRBV10-3; j_gene: TRBJ2-3; CDR3aa: AISEGRGTDTQY
v_gene: TRBV11-2; j_gene: TRBJ2-5; CDR3aa: ASSLAPGTSGPQETQY
v_gene: TRBV2; j_gene: TRBJ2-6; CDR3aa: ARRGTGGTGANVLT
v_gene: TRBV7-3; j_gene: TRBJ2-3; CDR3aa: ASSESGGRTDTQY
v_gene: TRBV5-4; j_gene: TRBJ1-5; CDR3aa: ASSRDRGRGQPQH
v_gene: TRBV6-1; j_gene: TRBJ2-5; CDR3aa: ASSDGAIQETQY
v_gene: TRBV9; j_gene: TRBJ2-7; CDR3aa: ASGRAGGFSYEQY
v_gene: TRBV18; j_gene: TRBJ1-4; CDR3aa: ASSPEEQGVEKLF
v_gene: TRBV6-1; j_gene: TRBJ2-3; CDR3aa: ASSERGSTGDRNTQY
v_gene: TRBV10-3; j_gene: TRBJ1-6; CDR3aa: AVQQGQNSPLH
v_gene: TRBV6-5; j_gene: TRBJ1-6; CDR3aa: ASSYSDQDSPLH
v_gene: TRBV27; j_gene: TRBJ1-1; CDR3aa: ASSFQGVGNTEAF
v_gene: TRBV7-2; j_gene: TRBJ2-2; CDR3aa: ASSLDRAGGELF
v_gene: TRBV5-6; j_gene: TRBJ1-5; CDR3aa: ASSLAAGGQPQH
v_gene: TRBV5-1; j_gene: TRBJ2-3; CDR3aa: ASATSGRADTQY
v_gene: TRBV27; j_gene: TRBJ1-6; CDR3aa: ASSFSSYNSPLH
v_gene: TRBV5-4; j_gene: TRBJ2-2; CDR3aa: ASSFRTGVTGELF
v_gene: TRBV7-2; j_gene: TRBJ1-2; CDR3aa: ASSPPVGYGYT
v_gene: TRBV6-5; j_gene: TRBJ1-1; CDR3aa: ASSLSGAVDTEAF
v_gene: TRBV19; j_gene: TRBJ2-3; CDR3aa: ASSIGAGTQY
v_gene: TRBV11-2; j_gene: TRBJ1-2; CDR3aa: ASSPDRNYGYT
v_gene: TRBV2; j_gene: TRBJ1-4; CDR3aa: ASSLGEAPAEKLF
v_gene: TRBV7-2; j_gene: TRBJ2-7; CDR3aa: ASSRDSPDRAHEQY
v_gene: TRBV7-9; j_gene: TRBJ2-7; CDR3aa: ASSFFGGRADEQY
v_gene: TRBV5-5; j_gene: TRBJ1-4; CDR3aa: ASSLGAGENEKLF
v_gene: TRBV19; j_gene: TRBJ2-3; CDR3aa: ASRRYRGGTDTQY
v_gene: TRBV18; j_gene: TRBJ1-2; CDR3aa: ASSGQGVVRYGYT
v_gene: TRBV5-4; j_gene: TRBJ2-3; CDR3aa: ASGQGERADTQY
v_gene: TRBV5-4; j_gene: TRBJ1-1; CDR3aa: ASSLVGTGIGREAF
v_gene: TRBV5-1; j_gene: TRBJ2-1; CDR3aa: ASSYTGSNEQF
v_gene: TRBV2; j_gene: TRBJ2-3; CDR3aa: ASRPPGTDTQY
v_gene: TRBV5-1; j_gene: TRBJ2-7; CDR3aa: ASSLPGLYEQY
v_gene: TRBV5-1; j_gene: TRBJ1-3; CDR3aa: ASSLFFGSGTGAGNTIY
v_gene: TRBV5-4; j_gene: TRBJ2-5; CDR3aa: ASSLPGQQETQY
v_gene: TRBV28; j_gene: TRBJ2-1; CDR3aa: ASIRFGGGHNEQF
v_gene: TRBV27; j_gene: TRBJ2-3; CDR3aa: ASRTSSTDTQY
v_gene: TRBV4-3; j_gene: TRBJ2-7; CDR3aa: ASSQDRAAFYEQY
v_gene: TRBV5-1; j_gene: TRBJ2-3; CDR3aa: ASSLSSGFTDTQY
v_gene: TRBV2; j_gene: TRBJ2-7; CDR3aa: ASSGVFGLAAPGSSYEQY
v_gene: TRBV27; j_gene: TRBJ1-2; CDR3aa: RWEGQGITTNGYT
v_gene: TRBV30; j_gene: TRBJ2-5; CDR3aa: AWSGGYQETQY
v_gene: TRBV18; j_gene: TRBJ2-1; CDR3aa: ASSRGSGTLNEQF
v_gene: TRBV28; j_gene: TRBJ1-3; CDR3aa: ASSLLTGSSGNTIY
v_gene: TRBV7-9; j_gene: TRBJ1-4; CDR3aa: ASSLGGPNEKLF
v_gene: TRBV9; j_gene: TRBJ1-3; CDR3aa: ASSVSTGIAGNTIY